This T cell receptor beta chain was sequenced during a study of graft-versus-host responses after intestinal transplantation (dated by TCRdb to 2020 to 2022). For the study in its entirety: The transplants that recipients received were multivisceral, liver-intestinal, or isolated intestinal. Graft-versus-host and host-versus-graft alloreactive T cell clones were tracked in the graft, circulation and bone marrow after intestinal transplantation using bulk TCR-beta CDR3 sequencing. The cohort enrolled under 25 intestinal transplant recipients including one retransplant, and a few patients lacking pretransplant specimens were excluded. Rather than going through the commercial service, samples from three later patients were sequenced in-house on an Illumina MiSeq and processed with MiXCR. Donor T cell macrochimerism was defined as a peak of at least 4% donor T cells among recipient peripheral blood mononuclear cells. Every recipient was given anti-thymocyte globulin induction, then maintenance tacrolimus and steroids for roughly three years. Alloreactive clones were identified by sequencing pre-transplant mixed lymphocyte reaction products and comparing them with unstimulated pre-transplant donor and recipient T cells.

General conclusions and limits of the study: GvH clones were detected in recipient bone marrow, and some of these GvH clones were observed earlier in ileal mucosa or blood, consistent with an intestinal mucosal origin. The relatively low number and heterogeneity of intestinal transplant patients limited the conclusions. Early after transplant, declines in HvG clones were associated with peak levels of circulating GvH clones. In patients with donor T cell macrochimerism, the allografts had high GvH to HvG T cell clonal ratios.

This clone is a singleton in its sample. Its antigen has not been determined. Base qualities are missing; no much larger clone stands one base away. Library prep was done by the immunoSEQ multiplex PCR assay. Adaptive Biotechnologies carried out high-throughput TCR-beta CDR3 sequencing of genomic DNA for most patients. On the study's bioinformatics: Adaptive's ImmunoSEQ software supplied the TCR sequencing data for under 20 patients, while MiXCR and VDJtools were used to process a few other patients. Because the origin of CDR3 nucleotide sequences shared between donor and recipient could not be assigned, those sequences were removed. At least 2-fold expansion over unstimulated cells and a minimum CFSE-low frequency of 0.002% (template counts) or 0.001% (read counts) were required for clones to be classified as alloreactive. Clones detected in sequenced pre-transplant spleen, lymph node, or MLR CFSE-low populations of the donor or recipient were defined as mappable. The cumulative frequency of alloreactive clones was calculated as a percentage of all sequences, weighted by copy number. The clones in this table, taken by TCRdb from immuneACCESS, are in-frame only. Not every clone is retained; where verified, under half of the shortfall comes from an unresolved V gene, and the cause of the rest is unknown. V and J calls and clone size are given by that table; D and trimming were obtained from the DNA. In all, the sample holds 90,000 to 100,000 clones, and more than 70% of those were seen once. The top ten clonotypes cover 1.4% of the sample.

In the first month after transplant, blood samples were collected up to 4 times, and after that at least monthly when available. The clonotype comes from a human patient who received an intestinal transplant, so some T cells may come from the graft donor. The sequenced sample was PBMCs, obtained 255 days after intestinal transplant.

The CDR3 protein is CASSASLRANEQFF. The DNA reads as follows: TGTGCCAGCAGTGCATCTCTCAGGGCTAATGAGCAGTTCTTC. Rearrangement joined TRBV2 to TRBJ2-1; TRBD1 is perhaps the D gene, given 5 matching bases. The V end loses 4 bases and the J end loses 7 bases, and a stretch of 14 bases separates them. The CDR3 contains 14 residues, cysteine and phenylalanine counted. Only the CDR3 part of the read is kept: 42 bases, read in frame from the first base. The germline V gene sets CDR1 to SNHLY and CDR2 to FYNNEI.